This T cell receptor (beta chain) was observed in a study of T cell changes during pregnancy in multiple sclerosis (dated 2019 in TCRdb). Background on the whole study: The study examined how the T cell repertoire changed over the course of pregnancy in women with multiple sclerosis.

From cysteine to phenylalanine, the CDR3 is 16 amino acids long. Only the CDR3 DNA stays, 48 bases, in frame from base 1. CDR1 SNHLY and CDR2 FYNNEI are derived from the germline V gene. At the junction V is shortened by 6 bases and J by 3 bases, with 18 bases in between. In this sample, this clone turned up once. This clone's antigen is unknown. No much larger clone exists at a distance of one base, and base qualities are not known. Library prep was done by the immunoSEQ multiplex PCR assay. TCRdb stores this immuneACCESS table with in-frame sequences only. Part of the clones is absent; in the studies checked, under half of the shortfall reflects unresolved V genes, and no reason is known for the rest. This sample is represented by about 36,000 clones; around nine tenths of them were singletons. About 0.58% of the sample goes to the ten largest clones.

The TCR comes from a female donor with multiple sclerosis, enrolled in a pregnancy study. The rearrangement combines TRBV2 with TRBJ1-3, with TRBD1 perhaps the D gene, on 6 matching bases. The sequencing here drew on CD4+ T cells from peripheral blood mononuclear cells, taken in the first trimester of pregnancy. The nucleotides read TGTGCCAGCAGCGCCAGACAGGTTGGGGATGGAAACACCATATATTTT. Translation gives CASSARQVGDGNTIYF.